This T cell receptor (beta chain) was captured in a study of blood T cells in healthy people across ages. Findings and limits, study-wide: Underestimates were what the diversity estimates from one million T cells were considered to be. For the donors, CMV status was unknown and possibly confounded expanded clonotype changes.

Regarding this clonotype: The antigen remains undetermined.

For the second PCR, which ran for about 7 to 11 cycles, a sample-barcoded 5' primer and a J-beta primer mix were used. A template-switch adaptor that had 12 random nucleotides put a tag on each cDNA molecule. TCRdb re-derived calls from the 5' RACE reads in MiXCR, one entry per CDR3 protein. The table lists around 1,000,000 distinct CDR3 sequences, about two fifths of them singletons, with over 10% in the top ten. V shed 4 bases, J shed 4 bases, and the junction held 17 bases outside the gene matches. The CDR3 consists of 18 residues. Germline assignment: CDR1 LGHNA and CDR2 YSLEER. The gene calls are TRBV4-3 and TRBJ2-5; TRBD2 matches 8 bases. Specimen: blood. The origin of this receptor is a man younger than 35 in good health. The CDR3: CASSPSLFRGGIGETQYF. The CDR3 DNA is TGCGCCAGCAGCCCTAGTCTGTTCCGGGGGGGCATCGGAGAGACCCAGTACTTC.